The T cell receptor beta chain described here comes from a study of identical twins. General study points: Invariant MAIT and iNKT cells may have partly biased zero-insertion analyses. Insertions were reduced in abundant cord blood beta clonotypes but not in memory repertoires.

MiXCR, applied by TCRdb to the 5' RACE reads, yields one record per CDR3 protein. In the table there are roughly 260,000 distinct CDR3 sequences, roughly an eighth of which are singletons. The CDR3 consists of 14 residues. Germline V lookup: CDR1 SGHTA, CDR2 FQGNSA. Trimming removed 4 bases from V and 13 bases from J; junction bases left unmatched: 8. This clonotype came up many times. Its specificity is not known. Sequenced: memory (CD45RO+) T cells sorted from blood. The clonotype comes from a woman younger than 30 in good health. This rearrangement joins TRBV7-2 to TRBJ2-1, with TRBD2 matching over 12 bases. The CDR3, as DNA: TGTGCCAGCAGCTGGAGGCTAGCGGGAGGGCTTCAGTTCTTC. Translating it yields CASSWRLAGGLQFF.